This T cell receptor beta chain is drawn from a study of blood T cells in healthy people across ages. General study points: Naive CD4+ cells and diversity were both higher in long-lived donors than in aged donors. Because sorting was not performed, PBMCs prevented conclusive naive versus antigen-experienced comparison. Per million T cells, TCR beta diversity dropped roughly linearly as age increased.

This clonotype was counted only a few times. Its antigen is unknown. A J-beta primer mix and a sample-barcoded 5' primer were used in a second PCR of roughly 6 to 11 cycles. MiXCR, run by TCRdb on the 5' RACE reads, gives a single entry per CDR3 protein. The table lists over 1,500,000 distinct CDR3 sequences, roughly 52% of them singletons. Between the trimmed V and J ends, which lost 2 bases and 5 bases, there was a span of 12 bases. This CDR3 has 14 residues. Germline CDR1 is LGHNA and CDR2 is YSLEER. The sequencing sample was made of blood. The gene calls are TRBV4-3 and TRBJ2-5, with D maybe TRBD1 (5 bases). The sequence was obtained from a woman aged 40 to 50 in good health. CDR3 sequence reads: CASSQTSSGETQYF. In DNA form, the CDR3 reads TGCGCCAGCAGCCAAACATCCTCAGGGGAGACCCAGTACTTC.